The clone carrying this T cell receptor (beta chain) was found once. Its antigen is currently unknown. This entry is derived from a study of T cells in Graves' hyperthyroidism and ophthalmopathy. Overall study results and limits: Peripheral blood also featured most of the thyroid clonotypes expanded above 0.001.

From RNA transcripts, TCR beta CDR3 regions were amplified. HTBI primers drove first-round RT-PCR of the TCR CDR3. TCRdb called the multiplex PCR reads again in MiXCR, with one record for every CDR3 protein. The data contain hundreds of thousands of distinct CDR3 sequences, approximately 21% of them seen just once; the ten biggest clones take up around 62%. This CDR3 is built from 13 residues. The ends lost 8 bases at V and 8 bases at J; junction bases unmatched: 9. The germline gives CDR1 MNHEY, CDR2 SMNVEV (reference sequence). 10 ml fresh peripheral blood yielded the PBMCs. The chain joins TRBV27 to TRBJ1-5; 7 bases line up with TRBD1. Sequencing input: blood. The source is a man aged 30 to 45 with Graves' ophthalmopathy. The CDR3 bases are TGTGCCAGCGGAACTCACAGGGGAGAGCCCCAGCATTTT. It yields the protein CASGTHRGEPQHF.